The 14 T cell receptor beta chains given below trace back to one sample, sequenced in a study of blood T cell repertoires in COVID-19. Generated by immunoSEQ multiplex PCR, the TCRdb table keeps only in-frame clones and is missing some. The table has under 300,000 clones, less than 85% seen once. The source material was peripheral blood. The source of these receptors is a woman of 80 years or more with active or convalescent COVID-19.

The V and J genes are TRBV5-1 and TRBJ2-7, with 8 bases matching TRBD1. V lost 0 bases, J lost 6 bases, and 11 bases stayed unmatched. Germline V CDR1 and CDR2: SGHRS, YFSETQ. This CDR3 contains 16 residues. The DNA for the CDR3 is TGCGCCAGCAGCTTGGGGGGTCGGACAGGGACCTCCGAGCAGTACTTC. This codes for CASSLGGRTGTSEQYF. Supplemented by reference TRBV5-1 and TRBJ2-7, the full variable domain reads KAGVTQTPRYLIKTRGQQVTLSCSPISGHRSVSWYQQTPGQGLQFLFEYFSETQRNKGNFPGRFSGRQFSNSRSEMNVSTLELGDSALYLCASSLGGRTGTSEQYFGPGTRLTVT.

The sample holds a few counts of this clone. The genes are TRBV28 and TRBJ2-7; D is possibly TRBD1 (6 bases). Germline CDR1 is MDHEN and CDR2 is SYDVKM. CDR3 length: 14 amino acids. V was cut by 2 bases and J by 5 bases, with 13 bases left in between. In DNA, the CDR3 is TGTGCCAGCAGTTTAGCAGGGGATTGGGACGAGCAGTACTTC. Translation: CASSLAGDWDEQYF.

V usage is TRBV6-5 and J usage is TRBJ2-2, with D perhaps matching TRBD2 (5 bases). Germline assignment: CDR1 MNHEY and CDR2 SVGAGI. This CDR3 comprises 13 residues. Trimming cost V 2 bases and J 8 bases, with 9 bases left between them. CDR3 sequence reads: CASSYLGVGELFF. The CDR3 DNA reads as TGTGCCAGCAGTTACCTCGGGGTAGGGGAGCTGTTTTTT.

This clone was counted many times. The V and J genes are TRBV5-1 and TRBJ2-7, with 14 bases fitting TRBD2. The J segment lost 1 base and the V segment lost 4 bases, leaving 4 bases of the junction unmatched. The germline V gene has CDR1 SGHRS and CDR2 YFSETQ. The CDR3 totals 16 residues. DNA for the CDR3: TGCGCCAGCAGCCAACGACTAGCGGGGGGGTCCTACGAGCAGTACTTC. This encodes CASSQRLAGGSYEQYF.

This chain joins TRBV19 and TRBJ1-5; TRBD1 matches 8 bases. The CDR3 spans 15 residues. Looked up from germline, CDR1 is LNHDA and CDR2 is SQIVND (reference sequence). The J segment lost 6 bases and the V segment lost 3 bases, leaving 7 bases of the junction unmatched. CDR3 nucleotides: TGTGCCAGTAGTATTGGCAGGGGGCGCGGTCAGCCCCAGCATTTT. This gives the protein CASSIGRGRGQPQHF.

The V and J genes are TRBV6-1 and TRBJ1-4, with D unclear. The V end was cut by 2 bases, the J end by 0 bases, with 10 bases between. The CDR3 runs 16 residues. Germline V gives CDR1 MNHNS, CDR2 SASEGT. CDR3 bases: TGTGCCAGCAGTGAATATTGGGCAGCAACTAATGAAAAACTGTTTTTT. Its translation: CASSEYWAATNEKLFF.

This clone was seen a single time. The J gene is TRBJ1-2, the V gene TRBV14, with 7 bases matching TRBD1. The CDR3 runs 14 residues. V lost 6 bases and J lost 2; bases outside the gene matches: 6. CDR1 is SGHDN and CDR2 is FVKESK in the germline V gene. The CDR3, as DNA: TGTGCCAGCAGTCACAGGGGTTTGAACTATGGCTACACCTTC. The encoded protein is CASSHRGLNYGYTF. Together with reference TRBV14 and TRBJ1-2, the CDR3 gives the full variable domain: EAGVTQFPSHSVIEKGQTVTLRCDPISGHDNLYWYRRVMGKEIKFLLHFVKESKQDESGMPNNRFLAERTGGTYSTLKVQPAELEDSGVYFCASSHRGLNYGYTFGSGTRLTVV.

The sample holds a few counts of this clone. The V gene is TRBV3-1 (or the pseudogene TRBV3-2), the J gene TRBJ2-7, with D hard to call. Trimming cost V 1 base and J 3 bases, with 13 bases left between them. This CDR3 is 15 amino acids long. Germline CDR1 reads LGHDT; CDR2 reads YNNKEL (reference sequence). CDR3 loop: CASSQVTISDYEQYF. In DNA, the CDR3 is TGTGCCAGCAGCCAAGTTACTATATCAGACTACGAGCAGTACTTC.

The chain is built from TRBV7-7 and TRBJ2-1, with 13 nucleotides matching TRBD2. Trimming cost V 5 bases and J 9 bases; bases outside gene matches: 10. Looked up from germline, CDR1 is SSHAT and CDR2 is FNYEAQ (reference sequence). The CDR3 is made up of 16 amino acids. The CDR3 protein is CASSQGLGLAGTEQFF. CDR3 DNA sequence: TGTGCCAGCAGCCAGGGGTTGGGACTAGCGGGGACTGAGCAGTTCTTC. The variable domain in full, with the rest retrieved from reference TRBV7-7 and TRBJ2-1, is GAGVSQSPRYKVTKRGQDVTLRCDPISSHATLYWYQQALGQGPEFLTYFNYEAQPDKSGLPSDRFSAERPEGSISTLTIQRTEQRDSAMYRCASSQGLGLAGTEQFFGPGTRLTVL.

The J gene is TRBJ2-2, the V gene TRBV9, with TRBD2 matching 9 bases. V gave up 0 bases and J gave up 4 bases; unmatched junction bases: 4. CDR3 size: 16 residues. Germline lookup yields CDR1 SGDLS and CDR2 YYNGEE. The CDR3 reads CASSVGGGDSTGELFF. The CDR3 nucleotides are TGTGCCAGCAGCGTAGGCGGGGGGGACTCCACCGGGGAGCTGTTTTTT.

The chain is built from TRBV4-1 and TRBJ2-7; tentative D call: TRBD1 (7 bases). Trimming shortened V by 1 base and J by 5 bases, and 12 bases separated the two germline ends. Per the germline V gene, CDR1 is MGHRA and CDR2 is YSYEKL. CDR3 length: 14 amino acids. The CDR3 reads CASSQGTRGDEQYF. The CDR3, as DNA: TGCGCCAGCAGCCAAGGTACCAGGGGGGACGAGCAGTACTTC.

V and J are TRBV5-6 and TRBJ1-4, with 9 bases matching TRBD1. There are 15 residues in the CDR3. CDR1 and CDR2 from the germline V gene are SGHDT and YYEEEE. J lost 8 bases, V lost 2 bases, and 7 bases had no gene match. CDR3 nucleotide sequence: TGTGCCAGCAGCTTCTCCGGGACAGGGTACGAAAAACTGTTTTTT. This translates into CASSFSGTGYEKLFF.

V and J are TRBV21-1 and TRBJ2-3; TRBD2 is the table's D call and was not checked against the DNA. TRBV21-1 is marked as a pseudogene. The CDR3 is 17 amino acids. CDR3 loop: CASSKSYNTRWRDTQYF. In nucleotides, the CDR3 is TGTGCCAGCAGCAAAAGTTACAACACTCGGTGGAGGGATACGCAGTATTTT.

This chain connects TRBV6-1 to TRBJ2-7; D gene unclear. Germline CDR1 MNHNS, CDR2 SASEGT. The V gene lost 2 bases and the J gene lost 3 bases, with 11 bases spanning the gap. CDR3 length: 14 amino acids. CDR3 DNA: TGTGCCAGCAGTGAAAATATACAGCTCTACGAGCAGTACTTC. The encoded protein is CASSENIQLYEQYF.